This T cell receptor (beta chain) was recovered during a study of breast tumors, draining lymph nodes, adjacent tissues. In the case of this clonotype: The antigen is undetermined. Mismatch with germline at one junction end may stem from a read error.

MiXCR, applied by TCRdb to the multiplex PCR reads, yields one record per CDR3 protein. The sample holds some 47,000 distinct CDR3 sequences, less than 55% seen once. CDR1 is ENHRY and CDR2 is SYGVKD in the germline V gene. This CDR3 contains 15 residues. General study findings and limits: Data fit most tumor T cells coming from lymph node, expanding in tumor. Tumor repertoires ranked between lymph nodes and nontumor tissue in diversity, with V and J gene preferences.

Sequenced input: breast tumor tissue. This clonotype was obtained from a female donor with breast cancer. Some clones in this sample may be carry-over from other donors' samples. V is TRBV10-3 and J is TRBJ2-1; TRBD1 agrees at 11 bases. The chain's CDR3 is CASSGGQGDVYWQVF. Written as DNA, the CDR3 is TGTGCCAGCAGTGGGGGACAGGGGGACGTGTATTGGCAGGTTTTC.